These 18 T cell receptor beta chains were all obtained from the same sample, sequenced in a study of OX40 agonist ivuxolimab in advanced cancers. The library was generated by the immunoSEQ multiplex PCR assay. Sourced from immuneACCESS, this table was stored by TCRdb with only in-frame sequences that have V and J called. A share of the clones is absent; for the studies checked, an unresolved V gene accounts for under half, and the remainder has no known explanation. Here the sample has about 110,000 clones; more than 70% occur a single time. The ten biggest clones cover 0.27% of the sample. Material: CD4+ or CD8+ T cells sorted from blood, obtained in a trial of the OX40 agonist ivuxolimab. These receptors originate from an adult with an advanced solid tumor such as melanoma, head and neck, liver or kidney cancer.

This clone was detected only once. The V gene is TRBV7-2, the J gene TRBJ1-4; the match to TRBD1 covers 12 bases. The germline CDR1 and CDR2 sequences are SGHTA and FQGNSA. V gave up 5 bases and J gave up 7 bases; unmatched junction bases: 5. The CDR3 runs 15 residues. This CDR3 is CASSPGTGGIEKLFF. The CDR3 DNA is TGTGCCAGCAGCCCTGGGACAGGGGGCATTGAAAAACTGTTTTTT.

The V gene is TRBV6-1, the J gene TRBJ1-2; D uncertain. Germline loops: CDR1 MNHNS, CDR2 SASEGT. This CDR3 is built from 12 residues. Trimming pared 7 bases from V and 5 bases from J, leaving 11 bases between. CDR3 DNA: TGTGCCAGCACCGCCCCAAAGTATGGCTACACCTTC. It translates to CASTAPKYGYTF.

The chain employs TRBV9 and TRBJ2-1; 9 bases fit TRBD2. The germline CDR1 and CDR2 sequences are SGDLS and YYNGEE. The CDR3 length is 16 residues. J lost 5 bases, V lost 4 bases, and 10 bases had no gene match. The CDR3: CASSLQAGGGHNEQFF. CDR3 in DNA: TGTGCCAGCAGCCTCCAAGCGGGAGGAGGACACAATGAGCAGTTCTTC.

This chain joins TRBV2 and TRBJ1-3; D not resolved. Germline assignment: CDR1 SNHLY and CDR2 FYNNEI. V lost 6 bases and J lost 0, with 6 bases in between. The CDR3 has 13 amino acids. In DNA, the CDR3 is TGTGCCAGCAGCACGGACTCTGGAAACACCATATATTTT. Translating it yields CASSTDSGNTIYF.

This CDR3 is CASSSLQTGGDSRTEAFF. Here the CDR3 DNA reads TGTGCCAGCTCCTCACTACAGACAGGGGGCGATTCGCGGACTGAAGCTTTCTTT. V gene TRBV18 combines with J gene TRBJ1-1, with 10 bases fitting TRBD1. With V trimmed by 6 bases and J by 5 bases, 18 bases remained unmatched. CDR1 and CDR2 (germline): KGHSH, LQKENI. The CDR3 consists of 18 residues.

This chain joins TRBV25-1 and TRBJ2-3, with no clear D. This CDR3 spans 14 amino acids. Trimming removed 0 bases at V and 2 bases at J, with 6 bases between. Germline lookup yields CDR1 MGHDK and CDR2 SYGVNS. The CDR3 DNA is TGTGCCAGCAGTGAATACGGAAACACAGATACGCAGTATTTT. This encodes CASSEYGNTDTQYF.

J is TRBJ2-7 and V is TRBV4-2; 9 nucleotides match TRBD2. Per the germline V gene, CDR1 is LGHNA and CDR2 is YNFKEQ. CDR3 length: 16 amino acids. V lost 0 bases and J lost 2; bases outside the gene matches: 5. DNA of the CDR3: TGTGCCAGCAGCCAAGATCCGGGCGGGAGGGCCTACGAGCAGTACTTC. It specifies CASSQDPGGRAYEQYF.

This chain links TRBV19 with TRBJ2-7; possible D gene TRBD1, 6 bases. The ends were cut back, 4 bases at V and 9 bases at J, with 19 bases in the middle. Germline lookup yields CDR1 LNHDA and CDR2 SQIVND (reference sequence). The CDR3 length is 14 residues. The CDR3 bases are TGTGCCAGTAGTAGTTCCGGGACACCCAGGGGGCAGTACTTC. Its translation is CASSSSGTPRGQYF.

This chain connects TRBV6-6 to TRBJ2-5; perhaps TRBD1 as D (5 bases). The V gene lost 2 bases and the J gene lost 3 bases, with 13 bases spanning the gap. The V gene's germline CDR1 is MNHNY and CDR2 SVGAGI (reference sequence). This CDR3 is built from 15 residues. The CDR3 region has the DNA TGTGCCAGCAGTTACCCAGGACAAGGGAAAGAGACCCAGTACTTC. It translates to CASSYPGQGKETQYF.

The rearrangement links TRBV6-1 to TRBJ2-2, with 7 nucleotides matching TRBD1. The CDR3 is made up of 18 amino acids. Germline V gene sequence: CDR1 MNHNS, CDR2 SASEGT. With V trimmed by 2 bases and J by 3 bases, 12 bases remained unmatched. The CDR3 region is CASSEFRRGQEYTGELFF. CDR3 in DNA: TGTGCCAGCAGTGAATTCCGCCGAGGACAGGAGTACACCGGGGAGCTGTTTTTT.

The CDR3 coding sequence is TGTGCCAGCAGCTTAAGGTCCCCGGGCGAGCAGTACTTC. Translating gives CASSLRSPGEQYF. The V and J genes are TRBV7-3 and TRBJ2-7, with D hard to call. CDR1 is SGHTA and CDR2 is FQGTGA in the germline V gene. V lost 1 base and J lost 6, with 10 bases in between. The CDR3 contains 13 residues.

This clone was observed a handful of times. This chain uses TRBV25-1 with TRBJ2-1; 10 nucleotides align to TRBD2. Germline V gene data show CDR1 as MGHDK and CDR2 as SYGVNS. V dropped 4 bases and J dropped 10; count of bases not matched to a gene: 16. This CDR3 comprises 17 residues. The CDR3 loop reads CASSAPRAGAGGREQFF. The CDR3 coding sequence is TGTGCCAGCAGTGCTCCCCGGGCAGGAGCGGGAGGGCGAGAGCAGTTCTTC.

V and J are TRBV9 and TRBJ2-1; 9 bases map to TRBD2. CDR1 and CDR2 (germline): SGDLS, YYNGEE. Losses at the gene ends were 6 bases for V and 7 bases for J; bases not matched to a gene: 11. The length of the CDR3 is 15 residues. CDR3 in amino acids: CASTWAGLAGNEQFF. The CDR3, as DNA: TGTGCCAGCACCTGGGCGGGACTAGCTGGGAATGAGCAGTTCTTC.

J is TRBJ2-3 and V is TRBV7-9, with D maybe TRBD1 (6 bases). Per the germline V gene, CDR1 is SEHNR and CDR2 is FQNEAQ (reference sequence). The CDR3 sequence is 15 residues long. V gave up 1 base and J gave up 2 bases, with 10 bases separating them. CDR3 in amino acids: CASSLGQANTDTQYF. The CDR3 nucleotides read TGTGCCAGCAGCTTAGGACAGGCCAACACAGATACGCAGTATTTT.

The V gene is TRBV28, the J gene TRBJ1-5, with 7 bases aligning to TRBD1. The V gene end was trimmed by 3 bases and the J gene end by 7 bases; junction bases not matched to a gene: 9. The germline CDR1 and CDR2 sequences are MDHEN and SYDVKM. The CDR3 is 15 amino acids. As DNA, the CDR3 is TGTGCCAGCAGTTTCCCGGGACAGACCATACAGCCCCAGCATTTT. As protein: CASSFPGQTIQPQHF.

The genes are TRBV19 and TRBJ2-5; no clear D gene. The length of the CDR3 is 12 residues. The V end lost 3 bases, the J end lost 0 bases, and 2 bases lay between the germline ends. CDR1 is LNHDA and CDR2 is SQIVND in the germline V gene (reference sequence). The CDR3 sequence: CASSMYQETQYF. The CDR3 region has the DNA TGTGCCAGTAGTATGTACCAAGAGACCCAGTACTTC.

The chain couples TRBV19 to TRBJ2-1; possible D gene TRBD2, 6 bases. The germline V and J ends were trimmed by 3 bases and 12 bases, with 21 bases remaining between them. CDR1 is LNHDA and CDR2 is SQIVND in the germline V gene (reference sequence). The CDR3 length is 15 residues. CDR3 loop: CASSMGTGGLMWQFF. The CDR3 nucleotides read TGTGCCAGTAGTATGGGGACTGGAGGGTTAATGTGGCAGTTCTTC.

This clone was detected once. CDR3 nucleotide sequence: TGCGCCAGCAGCGGGGGGACAGGGACTGGGGAAAAACTGTTTTTT. This sequence encodes CASSGGTGTGEKLFF. The chain uses TRBV5-1 and TRBJ1-4; 9 bases are shared with TRBD1. From germline, CDR1 is SGHRS and CDR2 YFSETQ. V was clipped by 4 bases and J by 8 bases; unmatched bases: 9. The CDR3 is made up of 15 amino acids.